These T cell receptor beta chains were read from a single sample in a study of blood T cell repertoires in COVID-19. Clones were read by immunoSEQ multiplex PCR, and TCRdb kept only the in-frame ones, dropping some. The sample records roughly 43,000 clones, 75% to 90% being singletons. Material: peripheral blood. All receptors derive from a human donor in a cohort sampled during active COVID-19. Each CDR3 is given with its conserved first and last residue. D genes are given only for firm matches. Only part of the rows carry a size: once, few, many, or a class if the clone is expanded.

NA	NA	TRBV12-3/TRBV12-4	TRBJ1-1	CASTTGGGEAFF	TGTGCCAGCACTACTGGGGGGGGTGAAGCTTTCTTT
NA	NA	TRBV2	TRBJ2-7	CASSVRGEQYF	TGTGCCAGCAGTGTTCGGGGAGAGCAGTACTTC
NA	NA	TRBV6-6	TRBJ2-3	CASSYYLADTQYF	TGTGCCAGCAGTTACTACCTAGCAGATACGCAGTATTTT
NA	TRBD1	TRBV30	TRBJ2-7	CAWRDRGTAREQYF	TGTGCCTGGAGGGACAGGGGCACCGCACGCGAGCAGTACTTC
NA	NA	TRBV3-1/TRBV3-2	TRBJ1-2	CASSHPFLRTESYGYTF	TGTGCCAGCAGCCATCCCTTTCTACGGACAGAGAGCTATGGCTACACCTTC
NA	NA	TRBV29-1	TRBJ1-2	CSGKTAGGGYTF	TGCAGCGGCAAAACCGCCGGGGGGGGCTACACCTTC
NA	TRBD1	TRBV5-1	TRBJ2-7	CASSLEDRVYEQYF	TGCGCCAGCAGCTTGGAGGACAGGGTGTACGAGCAGTACTTC
NA	NA	TRBV27	TRBJ2-7	CASSRETDSYEQYF	TGTGCCAGCAGTAGAGAGACAGACTCCTACGAGCAGTACTTC
NA	NA	TRBV5-1	TRBJ1-5	CASSWSDQPQHF	TGCGCCAGCAGCTGGAGTGATCAGCCCCAGCATTTT
NA	NA	TRBV25-1	TRBJ2-2	CASSETAFTGELFF	TGTGCCAGCAGTGAGACAGCTTTCACCGGGGAGCTGTTTTTT
NA	NA	TRBV29-1	TRBJ1-1	CSVFRVTTNTEAFF	TGCAGCGTTTTTCGGGTCACAACCAACACTGAAGCTTTCTTT
NA	NA	TRBV19	TRBJ1-5	CASGLLGPQHF	TGTGCCAGTGGGCTCTTAGGGCCCCAGCATTTT
NA	NA	TRBV9	TRBJ2-7	CASSVGGSGDEQYF	TGTGCCAGCAGCGTAGGCGGGTCAGGGGACGAGCAGTACTTC
NA	TRBD1	TRBV5-1	TRBJ1-2	CASRPSTGGYGYTF	TGCGCCAGCAGACCTTCGACAGGGGGCTATGGCTACACCTTC
NA	NA	TRBV7-9	TRBJ2-5	CASSNLTSSVVETQYF	TGTGCCAGCAGCAACCTCACTAGTAGCGTTGTAGAGACCCAGTACTTC
once	NA	TRBV3-1/TRBV3-2	TRBJ2-7	CASSQAAGPGAQEQYF	TGTGCCAGCAGCCAAGCAGCAGGGCCGGGAGCACAGGAGCAGTACTTC
NA	NA	TRBV27	TRBJ1-1	CASSRGGWENTEAFF	TGTGCCAGCAGTAGAGGAGGGTGGGAGAACACTGAAGCTTTCTTT
NA	TRBD2	TRBV5-1	TRBJ2-7	CASSSKYSGGAYEQYF	TGCGCCAGCAGCTCAAAATATAGCGGGGGGGCCTACGAGCAGTACTTC